Reported below is one T cell receptor beta chain. This table comes from immunoSEQ multiplex PCR, and its TCRdb copy is limited to in-frame clones, with some not included. The table records around 45,000 clones, 95% of them present only once. The sample donors, healthy Finnish infants, were having corrective surgery for congenital heart defects. Losses at the gene ends were 5 bases for V and 2 bases for J; bases not matched to a gene: 9. Germline loops: CDR1 SGHTA, CDR2 FQGNSA. The CDR3 sequence is 16 residues long. The sample belongs to a study of human thymus T cells. The chain joins TRBV7-2 to TRBJ2-3; 8 bases map to TRBD1. Specimen: blood. This TCR came from a girl under three years old with a congenital heart defect but otherwise immunologically healthy. The CDR3 DNA follows: TGTGCCAGCAGCATCCTGGCAGGGGGCCCCACAGATACGCAGTATTTT. This codes for CASSILAGGPTDTQYF.